Detailed here is one T cell receptor beta chain. What it binds is unknown. cDNA libraries for TCR alpha and TCR beta, carrying sample barcodes and UMIs, came from 5'RACE with constant-segment primers. TCRdb re-analysed the 5' RACE reads in MiXCR, keeping a single row per CDR3 protein. The sample holds approximately 450,000 distinct CDR3 sequences, 15% to 20% seen once. The source of the sample is a study of T-cell memory formation after mild COVID-19. Overall study context: Clusters were largely donor specific.

CDR3 length: 13 amino acids. V was pared by 6 bases and J by 0 bases, with 9 bases between. Germline V gene lookup returns CDR1 DFQATT and CDR2 SNEGSKA (reference sequence). Study results and caveats: In pre-infection memory, a portion of responding clones appeared, which suggested that cross-reactive memory joined.

The rearrangement uses TRBV20-1 and TRBJ2-1, with unresolved D. This TCR came from an adult woman who had mild COVID-19 (a few samples of this study predate the infection). Cell type and time point are not known. Source material: PBMCs or a T cell subset sorted from them (not recorded which). The CDR3 reads CSADSGSYNEQFF. DNA of the CDR3: TGCAGTGCCGATAGTGGCTCCTACAATGAGCAGTTCTTC.